These 28 T cell receptor beta chains share one sample of origin, sequenced in a study of tumor and adjacent non-tumor tissue in lung cancer. The template was RNA from unsorted bulk tissue. A modified ARM-PCR protocol with three rounds of nested PCR amplified TCRbeta. TCRdb reprocessed the multiplex PCR reads via MiXCR and lists one record per CDR3 protein. The sample lists 120,000 or so distinct CDR3 sequences, nearly 85% occurring once. Sequenced input: lung tumor tissue. The receptors shown here come from an older man with non-small cell lung cancer.

Note on this clonotype: Its ends do not fully match the called genes, so a read error is possible. This sequence joins TRBV11-3 and TRBJ2-1, with TRBD2 matching over 7 bases. There are 16 residues in the CDR3. Germline lookup yields CDR1 SGHNT and CDR2 YENEEA. DNA of the CDR3: TGTGCCGGCAGCTTACATCCCACGGGGGGTAGGGGTGAGCAGTTCTTC. Amino acids: CAGSLHPTGGRGEQFF.

Notes on this clonotype: The junction shows a germline mismatch at one end, possibly a read error. The chain uses TRBV2 and TRBJ2-5, with 8 bases matching TRBD1. Germline-derived CDR1 and CDR2 are SNHLY and FYNNEI. The CDR3 contains 16 residues. CDR3 sequence: CASSDPQGANQETQCF. CDR3 nucleotides: TGTGCCAGCAGTGACCCCCAGGGGGCCAACCAAGAGACCCAGTGCTTC.

In regard to this clonotype: Germline and junction disagree at one end, which may indicate a read error. The genes are TRBV6-5 and TRBJ1-2; D is perhaps TRBD1 (6 bases). Germline V gene sequence: CDR1 MNHEY, CDR2 SVGAGI. The length of the CDR3 is 15 residues. CDR3 DNA sequence: TGTGCCAGCAGTTACAGGACAGAGGGGTCCTATGGCCACACCTTC. Protein: CASSYRTEGSYGHTF.

Concerning this clonotype itself: In this CDR3 the conserved last residue, phenylalanine or tryptophan, is missing, so a read error is likely. This sequence joins TRBV6-2 or TRBV6-3 and TRBJ2-3; D is unclear. The CDR3 has 10 amino acids. Looked up from germline, CDR1 is MNHEY and CDR2 is SVGEGT. CDR3 bases: TGTGTCAGTGGCGCGGATACGCAGTATATT. This encodes CVSGADTQYI.

The chain joins TRBV10-3 to TRBJ2-2, with D possibly TRBD2 on 6 matching bases. CDR3 size: 15 residues. Deletions cut 3 bases from V and 10 bases from J, with 18 bases between. The germline gives CDR1 ENHRY, CDR2 SYGVKD. The DNA for the CDR3 is TGTGCCATCAGTGAACTAGCCGCGAACACGGTGGAGCTGTTTTTT. Translated, it gives CAISELAANTVELFF.

This rearrangement joins TRBV11-2 to TRBJ2-1, with 10 bases matching TRBD2. The J segment lost 8 bases and the V segment lost 7 bases, leaving 5 bases of the junction unmatched. Germline V gene sequence: CDR1 SGHAT, CDR2 FQNNGV. This CDR3 has 13 amino acids. The CDR3 sequence is CASKAGGVDEQFF. The DNA of the CDR3 is TGTGCCAGCAAAGCGGGAGGGGTTGATGAGCAGTTCTTC. Full variable domain (rest looked up from reference TRBV11-2 and TRBJ2-1): EAGVAQSPRYKIIEKRQSVAFWCNPISGHATLYWYQQILGQGPKLLIQFQNNGVVDDSQLPKDRFSAERLKGVDSTLKIQPAKLEDSAVYLCASKAGGVDEQFFGPGTRLTVL.

V and J are TRBV4-1 and TRBJ1-2, with D possibly matching TRBD1 (5 bases). Germline V CDR1 and CDR2: MGHRA, YSYEKL. The CDR3 length is 15 residues. V was clipped by 0 bases and J by 8 bases, with 16 bases between them. CDR3 sequence: CASSQDLLEGRGYTF. The CDR3 DNA reads as TGCGCCAGCAGCCAAGATTTACTCGAGGGGAGAGGCTACACCTTC.

Comment on this clonotype: A read error may account for a junction end that differs from germline. The chain recombines TRBV11-2 with TRBJ2-2, with a possible D match to TRBD2 (5 bases). The CDR3 sequence is 12 residues long. Germline V gives CDR1 SGHAT, CDR2 FQNNGV. The CDR3 protein is CASNNDTGELFF. CDR3 DNA: TGTGCCAGCAACAACGACACCGGGGAACTGTTTTTT.

Regarding this clonotype: The germline gene is not matched at one end of the junction; a read error may be the cause. The chain couples TRBV24-1 to TRBJ1-5, with D tentatively TRBD1 (5 bases). CDR3 length: 17 amino acids. In germline, CDR1 is KGHDR, CDR2 SFDVKD. The chain's CDR3 is CVTIGSRVGASNQPQHF. CDR3 nucleotide sequence: TGTGTCACCATTGGGTCCAGGGTTGGGGCTAGCAATCAGCCCCAGCATTTT.

In regard to this clonotype: One end of the junction varies from germline; a read error may be responsible. The chain couples TRBV6-1 to TRBJ2-2; D unresolved. There are 14 residues in the CDR3. Germline CDR1 reads MNHNS; CDR2 reads SASEGT. The CDR3 DNA is TGTGTCAGCAGTGTATTGATGGGCACCGGGGAGCTGTTTTTT. Its protein is CVSSVLMGTGELFF.

Concerning this clonotype: Here the CDR3 omits its conserved ending phenylalanine or tryptophan, so a read error is the likely source. Because the CDR3's place on the DNA is in doubt, the DNA is left out and the CDR3 is given as listed by TCRdb. The chain carries TRBV11-2 and TRBJ2-7; the table's D gene call, TRBD2, was not cross checked with the DNA. The CDR3 numbers 14 amino acids, ends counted. Germline CDR1 SGHAT, CDR2 FQNNGV. CDR3 in amino acids: CASSLGSGTCEQYS.

With regard to this clonotype: Mismatch with germline at one junction end may stem from a read error. This rearrangement joins TRBV4-1 to TRBJ2-7, with a weak D call TRBD2 (7 bases). Germline V lookup: CDR1 MGHRA, CDR2 YSYEKL. The CDR3 sequence is 16 residues long. This CDR3 is CASNRTLAGEGDDQYF. Written as DNA, the CDR3 is TGCGCCAGCAACCGGACACTTGCGGGAGAGGGGGACGATCAGTACTTC.

Comments on this clonotype: One junction end does not reproduce the germline sequence, and a read error may be involved. The chain uses TRBV5-5 and TRBJ1-1; D gene unclear. This CDR3 has 13 residues. Germline loops: CDR1 SGHKS, CDR2 YYEKEE (reference sequence). CDR3 protein: CVSSVGMNTGAFF. As DNA, the CDR3 is TGTGTCAGCAGCGTGGGCATGAACACTGGAGCTTTCTTT. The full variable domain, its missing parts supplied by reference TRBV5-5 and TRBJ1-1, is DAGVTQSPTHLIKTRGQQVTLRCSPISGHKSVSWYQQVLGQGPQFIFQYYEKEERGRGNFPDRFSARQFPNYSSELNVNALLLGDSALYLCVSSVGMNTGAFFGQGTRLTVV.

This clonotype has only one observation. This is likely a read error, given that the CDR3 carries no conserved phenylalanine or tryptophan at its end. The chain employs TRBV10-2 and TRBJ1-2; 9 bases are a match to TRBD1. With 7 bases clipped from V and 3 bases from J, the junction kept 3 bases outside the gene matches. This CDR3 is built from 13 residues. CDR1 is WSHSY, CDR2 SAAADI, per germline. This CDR3 is CASNRTGDYGYTL. In DNA form, the CDR3 reads TGCGCCAGCAATAGGACAGGGGACTATGGCTACACCTTA.

In regard to this clonotype: This likely comes from a read error, as the CDR3 has no conserved phenylalanine or tryptophan at its end. The DNA is omitted, as the CDR3 cannot be located on it reliably, and the CDR3 follows TCRdb's listing. This chain uses TRBV29-1 with TRBJ2-5; no DNA check was done on the table's D call, TRBD1. CDR1 SQVTM and CDR2 ANQGSEA come from the germline V gene. The CDR3 comprises 12 residues, both ends counted. This CDR3 is CSVEGLPAYTYL.

Regarding this clonotype: One end of the junction varies from germline; a read error may be responsible. The V call is TRBV4-1, the J call TRBJ2-5; 10 bases agree with TRBD2. Looked up from germline, CDR1 is MGHRA and CDR2 is YSYEKL. The CDR3 is made up of 16 amino acids. The CDR3 region has the DNA TGCGTCAGCAACCGCTTGGGACTAGCGAATCAAGAGACCCAGTATTTC. Translated: CVSNRLGLANQETQYF.

Concerning this clonotype itself: In this CDR3 the conserved last residue, phenylalanine or tryptophan, is missing, so a read error is likely. The CDR3 coding sequence is TGTGCCAGCAGCGTTACTAGCGGGATGAGCTCCTACAATGAGCAGTTCTTA. It yields the protein CASSVTSGMSSYNEQFL. The rearrangement uses TRBV11-2 and TRBJ2-1, with 10 bases that match TRBD2. Trimming at V came to 5 bases and at J to 0 bases, leaving 7 bases not matched to a gene. Germline loops: CDR1 SGHAT, CDR2 FQNNGV. The CDR3 extends over 17 amino acids.

Of note for this clonotype: Mismatch with germline at one junction end may stem from a read error. The CDR3 spells CNIEFYWTSGGKQETQTF. The CDR3 bases are TGCAACATTGAATTCTATTGGACTAGTGGGGGGAAACAAGAGACCCAGACCTTC. This sequence joins TRBV29-1 and TRBJ2-5; 7 nucleotides match TRBD2. The germline V gene has CDR1 SQVTM and CDR2 ANQGSEA. The CDR3 has 18 amino acids. Supplemented by reference TRBV29-1 and TRBJ2-5, the full variable domain reads SAVISQKPSRDICQRGTSLTIQCQVDSQVTMMFWYRQQPGQSLTLIATANQGSEATYESGFVIDKFPISRPNLTFSTLTVSNMSPEDSSIYLCNIEFYWTSGGKQETQTFGPGTRLLVL.

Concerning this clonotype: At one of its ends the junction is not consistent with the germline gene, which may arise from a read error. This chain connects TRBV14 to TRBJ1-4, with 7 bases lining up with TRBD1. The CDR3 runs 16 residues. Germline CDR1 and CDR2: SGHDN and FVKESK. CDR3 protein: CGSSHPRGDNGEKLFF. The CDR3 DNA reads TGTGGCAGCAGTCATCCCAGGGGGGATAACGGCGAAAAACTGTTTTTT.

Of note for this clonotype: An end of the junction does not agree with germline; a read error may underlie this. The chain links TRBV4-1 to TRBJ1-4; TRBD1 is a possible D gene (5 bases). The CDR3 runs 15 residues. Per germline, CDR1 MGHRA and CDR2 YSYEKL. Here the CDR3 reads CAGRQNWPPYEKLFF. DNA for the CDR3: TGCGCCGGCAGACAGAATTGGCCGCCCTACGAAAAACTGTTTTTT.

This clonotype was detected a few times. This chain connects TRBV5-1 to TRBJ2-5; D call uncertain. Trimming took off 4 bases at V and 1 base at J, with 5 bases between the two ends. There are 12 residues in the CDR3. Germline loops: CDR1 SGHRS, CDR2 YFSETQ. The CDR3 here is CASSPTQETQYF. The CDR3 DNA reads TGCGCCAGCAGCCCAACCCAAGAGACCCAGTACTTC.

As regards this clonotype: An end of the junction does not agree with germline; a read error may underlie this. J is TRBJ2-2 and V is TRBV4-2, with TRBD2 as a possible D gene (6 bases). CDR3 length: 16 residues. CDR1 is LGHNA, CDR2 YNFKEQ, per germline. The CDR3 reads CASYGLSGVGTGELFF. CDR3 nucleotides: TGTGCCAGCTACGGACTATCGGGAGTGGGGACCGGGGAGCTATTTTTT.

This clonotype was found once. Mismatch with germline at one junction end may stem from a read error. CDR3 sequence: CVGSSTGIGFPQETLYF. In nucleotides, the CDR3 is TGTGTCGGCAGTTCCACCGGGATAGGGTTCCCACAAGAGACCCTGTACTTC. The chain combines TRBV6-5 with TRBJ2-5; possible D gene TRBD2, 5 bases. Looked up from germline, CDR1 is MNHEY and CDR2 is SVGAGI. This CDR3 is 17 amino acids long.

About this clonotype: A much larger clone differs by one base, so this may be a read error. The chain is built from TRBV28 and TRBJ2-1; TRBD1 might be the D (6 bases). The V end was cut by 5 bases, the J end by 4 bases, with 21 bases between. This CDR3 has 17 residues. Looked up from germline, CDR1 is MDHEN and CDR2 is SYDVKM. CDR3 residues: CASSTIRTVTGYNEQFF. For the CDR3, the DNA is TGTGCCAGCAGTACAATCAGAACCGTGACAGGTTACAATGAGCAGTTCTTC.

This clonotype occurred many times. This rearrangement joins TRBV7-8 to TRBJ2-5; the match to TRBD2 covers 7 bases. Per the germline V gene, CDR1 is SGHVS and CDR2 is FQNEAQ. The CDR3 has 16 amino acids. J lost 3 bases, V lost 2 bases, and 9 bases had no gene match. CDR3 sequence: CASSLFGLAGEETQYF. The CDR3 DNA sequence: TGTGCCAGCAGCTTATTCGGATTGGCGGGAGAAGAGACCCAGTACTTC.

This clonotype was recorded many times. J is TRBJ2-5 and V is TRBV28; TRBD2 aligns across 7 bases. Unmatched junction bases numbered 8, after V lost 5 bases and J lost 5 bases. CDR1 MDHEN and CDR2 SYDVKM come from the germline V gene. The CDR3 length is 14 residues. The CDR3 sequence is CASSNQGRGETQYF. Here the CDR3 DNA reads TGTGCCAGCAGTAATCAAGGGAGGGGTGAGACCCAGTACTTC.

Only one count was recorded for this clonotype. The junction departs from the called germline gene at one end, perhaps through a read error. V and J are TRBV10-2 and TRBJ1-1, with 9 nucleotides matching TRBD1. This CDR3 has 12 amino acids. CDR1 and CDR2 from the germline V gene are WSHSY and SAAADI. The CDR3 DNA reads as TGCGCCAGAAGGGACAGGGACGCTGAAACTTTCTTT. Translation gives CARRDRDAETFF.

Comments on this clonotype: One base away lies a much larger clone, so this may be a sequencing read error. V and J are TRBV20-1 and TRBJ2-7; TRBD1 is a possible D gene (6 bases). This CDR3 has 15 residues. Germline CDR1 is DFQATT and CDR2 is SNEGSKA (reference sequence). The V end lost 4 bases, the J end lost 2 bases, and 18 bases lay between the germline ends. CDR3 DNA: TGCAGTGCTATAGTCCCGGGACAAAGACCCTACGAGCAGTACTTC. Its translation is CSAIVPGQRPYEQYF.